A single sample is the source of the 30 T cell receptor gamma chains below, sequenced in a study of Vδ1+ human thymocytes. Study-wide results and caveats: Thymic TRG and TRD repertoires appeared highly polyclonal.

RNA was extracted from the cells and then reverse transcribed. The CDR3 regions were amplified by multiplex PCR from V-gene primers to a constant-region primer. TCRdb fed the multiplex PCR reads to CATT. The table includes about 27,000 gamma-chain clones, 20% to 25% detected once. Their antigen targets remain unknown. Specimen: Vdelta1+ gamma-delta thymocytes from the thymus. Documented subset: FACS-sorted CD3+ TCRalphabeta- TCRVdelta1+ TCRVdelta2- thymocytes. These TCRs come from a boy younger than two who had congenital heart surgery.

In this sample, this clone turned up a few times. Compared with germline, one end of the junction differs, possibly owing to a read error. The V gene is TRGV3, the J gene TRGJ1 or TRGJ2. Per germline, CDR1 VTNTFY and CDR2 YDVSTARD (reference sequence). There are 12 residues in the CDR3. The CDR3 DNA sequence: TGTACCACCTGGGACAGGCATCATAAGAAACTCTTT. This sequence encodes CTTWDRHHKKLF.

The rearrangement uses TRGV5 and TRGJ1 or TRGJ2. CDR1 is VINAFY and CDR2 is YDVSNSKD in the germline V gene. Losses at the gene ends were 1 base for V and 3 bases for J; bases not matched to a gene: 9. This CDR3 has 15 amino acids. The CDR3 region is CATWDSGEVYYKKLF. DNA of the CDR3: TGTGCCACCTGGGACAGTGGGGAAGTTTATTATAAGAAACTCTTT.

This clone showed up just a few times. The rearrangement links TRGV3 to TRGJ1 or TRGJ2. Germline trimming cut 3 bases from V and 7 bases from J; bases unmatched to any gene: 15. The germline gives CDR1 VTNTFY, CDR2 YDVSTARD (reference sequence). This CDR3 spans 15 amino acids. This CDR3 reads CATWDPSHQVYKKLF. CDR3 DNA: TGTGCCACCTGGGACCCCTCCCACCAAGTCTATAAGAAACTCTTT.

This rearrangement joins TRGV2 to TRGJ1 or TRGJ2. The CDR3 length is 11 residues. V was clipped by 0 bases and J by 10 bases; unmatched bases: 3. Germline-derived CDR1 and CDR2 are EGSNGY and YDSYNSKV. The CDR3 nucleotides are TGTGCCACCTGGGACGGGATAAAGAAACTCTTT. Its translation is CATWDGIKKLF.

In its sample, this clone was seen a few times. The gene calls are TRGV5 and TRGJ1 or TRGJ2. Germline CDR1 is VINAFY and CDR2 is YDVSNSKD. This CDR3 has 14 residues. Losses at the gene ends were 3 bases for V and 7 bases for J; bases not matched to a gene: 12. The CDR3 nucleotides read TGTGCCACCTGGGACTTTCCTGGGGGGTATAAGAAACTCTTT. Protein sequence: CATWDFPGGYKKLF.

Sample share makes this clone medium-sized. Other DNA sequences in this specimen translate into the identical CDR3. This chain joins TRGV4 and TRGJ1 or TRGJ2. The CDR3 loop spans 13 amino acids. After removal of 0 bases from V and 3 bases from J, the junction contained 2 bases not matched to a gene. The germline V gene encodes CDR1 EGSTGY and CDR2 YDSYTSSV. CDR3 DNA: TGTGCCACCTGGGATGGGCCTTATTATAAGAAACTCTTT. Protein sequence: CATWDGPYYKKLF.

As for this clone: Its ends do not fully match the called genes, so a read error is possible. This chain joins TRGV4 and TRGJP2. Germline V gives CDR1 EGSTGY, CDR2 YDSYTSSV. This CDR3 comprises 16 residues. The CDR3 here is CATWDFTWGSDWTKTF. CDR3 nucleotide sequence: TGTGCCACCTGGGATTTTACCTGGGGGAGTGATTGGACCAAGACGTTT.

In this sample, this clone turned up a few times. This chain uses TRGV3 with TRGJ1 or TRGJ2. With 2 bases clipped from V and 7 bases from J, the junction kept 8 bases outside the gene matches. The CDR3 has 13 amino acids. Germline CDR1 reads VTNTFY; CDR2 reads YDVSTARD (reference sequence). The CDR3 nucleotides read TGTGCCACCTGGGACACCCACGGGTATAAGAAACTCTTT. Protein sequence: CATWDTHGYKKLF.

Comments on this clone: A read error is possible here, since a much larger clone lies one base away. The sample has other DNA sequences that encode this CDR3 too. The J gene is TRGJ1 or TRGJ2, the V gene TRGV4. CDR1 EGSTGY and CDR2 YDSYTSSV come from the germline V gene. V was clipped by 3 bases and J by 0 bases; unmatched bases: 5. The CDR3 runs to 14 residues. The CDR3 spells CATWDRLNYYKKLF. The CDR3 coding sequence is TGTGCCACCTGGGATCGCCTGAATTATTATAAGAAACTCTTT.

This clone came up a few times. The rearrangement uses TRGV9 and TRGJ1 or TRGJ2. The CDR3 length is 14 residues. CDR1 and CDR2 (germline): GITISATS, ISYDGTV (reference sequence). V trimming: 0 bases; J trimming: 5 bases; junction bases outside the gene matches: 7. CDR3 nucleotide sequence: TGTGCCTTGTGGGAGGTGCAATTAGATTATAAGAAACTCTTT. This gives the protein CALWEVQLDYKKLF.

By sample share, this clone is medium-sized. The V call is TRGV4, the J call TRGJ1 or TRGJ2. The CDR3 has 13 amino acids. Germline V gives CDR1 EGSTGY, CDR2 YDSYTSSV. With V trimmed by 0 bases and J by 9 bases, 8 bases remained unmatched. The CDR3 DNA reads as TGTGCCACCTGGGATGGGCCGGGGATTAAGAAACTCTTT. Translating it yields CATWDGPGIKKLF.

By sample fraction, this clone is medium-sized. V and J are TRGV5 and TRGJ1 or TRGJ2. V was pared by 3 bases and J by 3 bases, with 5 bases of the junction left unmatched. Germline V gene data show CDR1 as VINAFY and CDR2 as YDVSNSKD. The CDR3 has 13 amino acids. The CDR3 region has the DNA TGTGCCACCTGGGACGGGGCTTATTATAAGAAACTCTTT. This gives the protein CATWDGAYYKKLF.

This clone was seen more than once but under ten times. The rearrangement uses TRGV4 and TRGJ1 or TRGJ2. Germline trimming cut 10 bases from V and 5 bases from J; bases unmatched to any gene: 2. The CDR3 loop spans 9 amino acids. Germline-derived CDR1 and CDR2 are EGSTGY and YDSYTSSV. The CDR3 DNA is TGTGCCACGGATTATAAGAAACTCTTT. Its translation: CATDYKKLF.

The gene calls are TRGV4 and TRGJP2. The CDR3 runs 14 residues. CDR1 is EGSTGY and CDR2 is YDSYTSSV in the germline V gene. The J segment lost 3 bases and the V segment lost 4 bases, leaving 5 bases of the junction unmatched. Written as DNA, the CDR3 is TGTGCCACCTGGGAGGGGCGTAGTGATTGGATCAAGACGTTT. Translating it yields CATWEGRSDWIKTF.

As regards this clone: One junction end disagrees with the germline gene, perhaps due to a read error. This rearrangement joins TRGV2 to TRGJ1 or TRGJ2. Germline CDR1 and CDR2: EGSNGY and YDSYNSKV. The CDR3 loop spans 14 amino acids. CDR3 sequence: CATWDGPDYYKELF. In nucleotides, the CDR3 is TGTGCCACCTGGGACGGGCCGGATTATTATAAGGAACTCTTT.

V usage is TRGV9 and J usage is TRGJ1 or TRGJ2. The V and J ends lost 1 base and 2 bases, in that order; junction bases with no gene match: 5. The CDR3 consists of 14 residues. Germline V lookup: CDR1 GITISATS, CDR2 ISYDGTV (reference sequence). The chain's CDR3 is CALWEVYHYYKKLF. CDR3 DNA: TGTGCCTTGTGGGAGGTATACCATTATTATAAGAAACTCTTT.

This chain joins TRGV3 and TRGJ1 or TRGJ2. CDR1 is VTNTFY and CDR2 is YDVSTARD in the germline V gene (reference sequence). The V segment lost 6 bases and the J segment 12 bases; nucleotides outside the gene matches: 14. The CDR3 totals 12 residues. The DNA for the CDR3 is TGTGCCACCTGGAATAAGCCCACTGGGAAACTCTTT. It yields the protein CATWNKPTGKLF.

On this clone itself: This sample includes further DNA sequences coding for the same CDR3. The V gene is TRGV4, the J gene TRGJ1 or TRGJ2. The CDR3 is made up of 14 amino acids. Per germline, CDR1 EGSTGY and CDR2 YDSYTSSV. The junction had 9 bases not matched to a gene; V was cut back by 0 bases and J by 7 bases. The CDR3 is CATWDGPLGYKKLF. CDR3 DNA: TGTGCCACCTGGGATGGGCCCTTGGGGTATAAGAAACTCTTT.

This clone is classed as medium-sized. V and J are TRGV8 and TRGJ1 or TRGJ2. J was trimmed by 0 bases and V by 5 bases; bases with no gene match: 4. The CDR3 has 13 amino acids. CDR1 is VENAVY, CDR2 YDSYNSRV, per germline. CDR3 protein: CATWGQNYYKKLF. CDR3 sequence (DNA): TGTGCCACCTGGGGCCAGAATTATTATAAGAAACTCTTT.

This clone was observed a few times. J is TRGJ1 or TRGJ2 and V is TRGV4. Germline loops: CDR1 EGSTGY, CDR2 YDSYTSSV. The V segment lost 2 bases and the J segment 6 bases; nucleotides outside the gene matches: 4. CDR3 size: 12 residues. Here the CDR3 reads CATWDDSYKKLF. As DNA, the CDR3 is TGTGCCACCTGGGATGATAGTTATAAGAAACTCTTT.

Points on this clone: Other nucleotide sequences from this sample produce the same CDR3. The V call is TRGV2, the J call TRGJ1 or TRGJ2. Germline lookup yields CDR1 EGSNGY and CDR2 YDSYNSKV. Unmatched junction bases numbered 5, after V lost 0 bases and J lost 3 bases. The CDR3 totals 14 residues. The CDR3 is CATWDGQGYYKKLF. The CDR3 DNA is TGTGCCACCTGGGACGGGCAAGGTTATTATAAGAAACTCTTT.

This clone turned up a few times. The chain employs TRGV5 and TRGJ1 or TRGJ2. The CDR3 is made up of 13 amino acids. The germline V gene has CDR1 VINAFY and CDR2 YDVSNSKD. The trim removed 5 bases at V and 11 bases at J, leaving 15 bases unmatched. The CDR3 sequence: CATWGVPLREKLF. The CDR3, as DNA: TGTGCCACCTGGGGTGTGCCTCTTCGGGAGAAACTCTTT.

The chain uses TRGV9 and TRGJP. The CDR3 covers 18 residues. From germline, CDR1 is GITISATS and CDR2 ISYDGTV (reference sequence). The J segment lost 4 bases and the V segment lost 2 bases, leaving 8 bases of the junction unmatched. The chain's CDR3 is CALWEAERQELGKKIKVF. The CDR3 DNA reads as TGTGCCTTGTGGGAGGCCGAAAGACAAGAGTTGGGCAAAAAAATCAAGGTATTT.

In this sample, this clone turned up a few times. The chain employs TRGV3 and TRGJ1 or TRGJ2. CDR3 length equals 13 residues. Germline-derived CDR1 and CDR2 are VTNTFY and YDVSTARD (reference sequence). V gave up 1 base and J gave up 2 bases; unmatched junction bases: 2. The CDR3 loop reads CATWDSHYYKKLF. The CDR3 nucleotides read TGTGCCACCTGGGACAGCCATTATTATAAGAAACTCTTT.

This sequence joins TRGV9 and TRGJP. Germline V gene sequence: CDR1 GITISATS, CDR2 ISYDGTV (reference sequence). The CDR3 has 17 amino acids. The ends lost 3 bases at V and 9 bases at J; junction bases unmatched: 11. The DNA of the CDR3 is TGTGCCTTGTGGGAGACCGATTTTAGGTTGGGCAAAAAAATCAAGGTATTT. Protein: CALWETDFRLGKKIKVF.

Note on this clone: This same CDR3 is encoded by further DNA sequences in the sample. The genes are TRGV9 and TRGJ1 or TRGJ2. Per the germline V gene, CDR1 is GITISATS and CDR2 is ISYDGTV (reference sequence). This CDR3 has 14 residues. With V trimmed by 2 bases and J by 1 base, 5 bases remained unmatched. Here the CDR3 reads CALWEAPNYYKKLF. CDR3 sequence (DNA): TGTGCCTTGTGGGAGGCGCCCAATTATTATAAGAAACTCTTT.

The chain recombines TRGV9 with TRGJP. Germline V gene lookup returns CDR1 GITISATS and CDR2 ISYDGTV (reference sequence). CDR3 size: 17 residues. V lost 0 bases and J lost 4; bases outside the gene matches: 3. CDR3 DNA sequence: TGTGCCTTGTGGGAGGTGATACAAGAGTTGGGCAAAAAAATCAAGGTATTT. As protein: CALWEVIQELGKKIKVF.

The rearrangement uses TRGV2 and TRGJP1. The V gene end was trimmed by 0 bases and the J gene end by 8 bases; junction bases not matched to a gene: 6. Germline CDR1 is EGSNGY and CDR2 is YDSYNSKV. CDR3 size: 14 residues. The CDR3 nucleotides read TGTGCCACCTGGGACGGGCCAAGGGGTTGGTTCAAGATATTT. Residues: CATWDGPRGWFKIF.

This clone was detected only a few times. An end of the junction does not agree with germline; a read error may underlie this. The gene calls are TRGV9 and TRGJ1 or TRGJ2. CDR1 and CDR2 from the germline V gene are GITISATS and ISYDGTV (reference sequence). The CDR3 is 13 amino acids. In nucleotides, the CDR3 is TGTGCCTTGCGGGAGGATACCTATTATAAGAAACTCTTT. Translation gives CALREDTYYKKLF.

This clone was seen a handful of times. The rearrangement joins TRGV9 to TRGJ1 or TRGJ2. The J segment lost 10 bases and the V segment lost 0 bases, leaving 9 bases of the junction unmatched. The CDR3 length is 13 residues. Looked up from germline, CDR1 is GITISATS and CDR2 is ISYDGTV (reference sequence). The CDR3 sequence: CALWEVPGPKKLF. CDR3 DNA: TGTGCCTTGTGGGAGGTGCCTGGCCCCAAGAAACTCTTT.